Below, 30 T cell receptor beta chains from the same sample are listed, as sequenced in a study of T cells after yellow fever vaccination. Each CDR3 protein gets one entry after TCRdb re-called the 5' RACE reads with MiXCR. This table holds almost 600,000 distinct CDR3 sequences, 13% found once. The sample here was PBMCs, taken on the day of the yellow fever booster vaccination. The receptors stem from a man between 25 and 39 years old who received the YFV17D yellow fever vaccine.

The rearrangement uses TRBV5-4 and TRBJ2-7; D might be TRBD1 (6 bases). The CDR3 length is 14 residues. Trimming took off 0 bases at V and 6 bases at J, with 13 bases between the two ends. Germline CDR1 SGHNT, CDR2 YYREEE (reference sequence). The CDR3 reads CASSLGTVTGEQYF. As DNA, the CDR3 is TGTGCCAGCAGCTTGGGGACAGTAACGGGCGAGCAGTACTTC.

This clonotype has more than one count but fewer than ten. This chain links TRBV5-4 with TRBJ2-7, with 8 positions matching TRBD2. This CDR3 is built from 15 residues. The trim removed 1 base at V and 5 bases at J, leaving 8 bases unmatched. In germline, CDR1 is SGHNT, CDR2 YYREEE (reference sequence). The CDR3 reads CASSLYRGGADEQYF. As DNA, the CDR3 is TGTGCCAGCAGCTTGTATCGGGGGGGCGCGGACGAGCAGTACTTC.

The V gene is TRBV15, the J gene TRBJ2-3; TRBD1 matches 8 bases. This CDR3 spans 14 amino acids. V gave up 2 bases and J gave up 3 bases; unmatched junction bases: 1. CDR1 is LNHNV and CDR2 is YYDKDF in the germline V gene (reference sequence). In DNA form, the CDR3 reads TGTGCCACCAGCAGAACAGGGGGTACAGATACGCAGTATTTT. This translates into CATSRTGGTDTQYF.

The V and J genes are TRBV20-1 and TRBJ2-3; D gene ambiguous. CDR1 and CDR2 from the germline V gene are DFQATT and SNEGSKA (reference sequence). This CDR3 comprises 12 residues. V was clipped by 1 base and J by 8 bases, with 10 bases between them. The CDR3: CSARGSPGTQYF. Written as DNA, the CDR3 is TGCAGTGCTAGAGGCTCCCCCGGTACGCAGTATTTT.

V is TRBV6-2 or TRBV6-3 and J is TRBJ2-7, with TRBD2 identical over 7 bases. Germline assignment: CDR1 MNHEY and CDR2 SVGEGT. With V trimmed by 0 bases and J by 2 bases, 4 bases remained unmatched. This CDR3 region has 15 residues. CDR3 sequence reads: CASSYSGLPAYEQYF. The CDR3 DNA follows: TGTGCCAGCAGTTACTCGGGACTACCAGCCTACGAGCAGTACTTC.

The V call is TRBV12-5, the J call TRBJ2-7; a possible D gene is TRBD2 (6 bases). The V end lost 3 bases, the J end lost 2 bases, and 17 bases lay between the germline ends. This CDR3 has 16 residues. Germline V lookup: CDR1 LGHNT, CDR2 FRNRAP. The CDR3: CASGFASATITYEQYF. CDR3 sequence (DNA): TGTGCTAGTGGTTTTGCTAGCGCCACAATTACCTACGAGCAGTACTTC.

This clonotype was detected a few times. This sequence joins TRBV19 and TRBJ2-6; 9 bases are a match to TRBD1. The V and J ends lost 3 bases and 2 bases, in that order; junction bases with no gene match: 2. The length of the CDR3 is 16 residues. In germline, CDR1 is LNHDA, CDR2 SQIVND (reference sequence). The CDR3, as DNA: TGTGCCAGTAGTATTCGACAGGGGGCTGGGGCCAACGTCCTGACTTTC. This translates into CASSIRQGAGANVLTF. Looking up the rest from reference TRBV19 and TRBJ2-6 gives the full variable domain: DGGITQSPKYLFRKEGQNVTLSCEQNLNHDAMYWYRQDPGQGLRLIYYSQIVNDFQKGDIAEGYSVSREKKESFPLTVTSAQKNPTAFYLCASSIRQGAGANVLTFGAGSRLTVL.

In its sample, this clonotype was seen many times. The chain recombines TRBV29-1 with TRBJ2-6; D unclear. The CDR3 sequence is 14 residues long. CDR1 and CDR2 (germline): SQVTM, ANQGSEA. Trimming took off 0 bases at V and 2 bases at J, with 5 bases between the two ends. CDR3 sequence: CSVEDTPGANVLTF. CDR3 nucleotides: TGCAGCGTTGAAGATACTCCTGGGGCCAACGTCCTGACTTTC.

A few counts support this clonotype. This chain uses TRBV7-2 with TRBJ1-3; 9 nucleotides align to TRBD1. The CDR3 loop spans 16 amino acids. Looked up from germline, CDR1 is SGHTA and CDR2 is FQGNSA. V dropped 5 bases and J dropped 1; count of bases not matched to a gene: 6. This CDR3 is CASSIRQGESGNTIYF. CDR3 DNA sequence: TGTGCCAGCAGCATTAGACAGGGGGAATCTGGAAACACCATATATTTT.

In this sample, this clonotype turned up a few times. The rearrangement joins TRBV7-6 to TRBJ2-3; TRBD2 is a possible D gene (6 bases). The V and J ends lost 4 bases and 1 base respectively, with 18 bases between them. The CDR3 consists of 17 residues. CDR1 and CDR2 (germline): SGHVS, FNYEAQ. The CDR3 is CASSSRTSPRGTDTQYF. Here the CDR3 DNA reads TGTGCCAGCAGCTCACGAACTAGCCCCCGAGGCACAGATACGCAGTATTTT.

The table lists this clonotype with many counts. The rearrangement joins TRBV20-1 to TRBJ2-3; 8 bases align to TRBD2. The CDR3 is 15 amino acids. The ends lost 1 base at V and 4 bases at J; junction bases unmatched: 7. CDR1 DFQATT and CDR2 SNEGSKA come from the germline V gene (reference sequence). CDR3 nucleotide sequence: TGCAGTGCTAGAGCGGCGGGAGGTGGACCAGATACGCAGTATTTT. Translated, it gives CSARAAGGGPDTQYF.

V is TRBV19 and J is TRBJ2-7; 9 bases align to TRBD2. This CDR3 has 15 amino acids. Germline CDR1 LNHDA, CDR2 SQIVND (reference sequence). V shed 0 bases and J 1 base; nucleotides not matched to a gene: 1. The CDR3 region is CASSIDGLASYEQYF. As DNA, the CDR3 is TGTGCCAGTAGTATAGACGGACTAGCGTCCTACGAGCAGTACTTC.

The chain joins TRBV5-4 to TRBJ2-1; the D gene could be TRBD1 or TRBD2 (5 bases each). The germline V gene has CDR1 SGHNT and CDR2 YYREEE (reference sequence). V gave up 4 bases and J gave up 12 bases, with 20 bases separating them. The CDR3 is 14 amino acids. The CDR3 loop is CASSPGDPNGGQFF. The CDR3 DNA reads as TGTGCCAGCAGCCCTGGGGACCCCAATGGAGGGCAGTTCTTC.

This clonotype appeared a few times. This rearrangement joins TRBV19 to TRBJ2-1; 8 bases match TRBD1. In germline, CDR1 is LNHDA, CDR2 SQIVND (reference sequence). V shed 6 bases and J 5 bases; nucleotides not matched to a gene: 9. The CDR3 has 15 residues. As DNA, the CDR3 is TGTGCCAGTAGCCCTCAGGGGGCGACCCACAATGAGCAGTTCTTC. Residues: CASSPQGATHNEQFF.

This clonotype was seen more than once but under ten times. This rearrangement joins TRBV20-1 to TRBJ2-7; TRBD1 aligns across 9 bases. CDR3 length: 14 residues. Germline CDR1 DFQATT, CDR2 SNEGSKA (reference sequence). V trimming: 7 bases; J trimming: 1 base; junction bases outside the gene matches: 8. In nucleotides, the CDR3 is TGCAGTGTTATCCCCGGGACAGGGTCCTACGAGCAGTACTTC. It specifies CSVIPGTGSYEQYF.

The V and J genes are TRBV13 and TRBJ2-3; weak D call: TRBD1 (6 bases). The V gene's germline CDR1 is PRHDT and CDR2 FYEKMQ (reference sequence). V gave up 5 bases and J gave up 1 base, with 16 bases separating them. The CDR3 length is 16 residues. The CDR3 nucleotides are TGTGCCAGCAGCAAACACAGGGAACGGGGCACAGATACGCAGTATTTT. This encodes CASSKHRERGTDTQYF.

This clonotype was detected only a few times. The chain uses TRBV7-2 and TRBJ2-2; 13 bases match TRBD2. Germline CDR1 is SGHTA and CDR2 is FQGNSA. The CDR3 sequence is 16 residues long. V lost 5 bases to trimming and J lost 5 bases; unmatched junction nucleotides: 5. CDR3 sequence: CASSPQTSGRTGELFF. In nucleotides, the CDR3 is TGTGCCAGCAGCCCTCAGACTAGCGGGAGGACCGGGGAGCTGTTTTTT.

The chain employs TRBV6-2 or TRBV6-3 and TRBJ2-1; 9 bases fit TRBD2. This CDR3 is 15 amino acids long. The germline V gene has CDR1 MNHEY and CDR2 SVGEGT. Losses at the gene ends were 7 bases for V and 5 bases for J; bases not matched to a gene: 9. As DNA, the CDR3 is TGTGCCAGCACAACGAGCGGGAGGCCTCACAATGAGCAGTTCTTC. Translated: CASTTSGRPHNEQFF.

The rearrangement uses TRBV20-1 and TRBJ2-5; 10 nucleotides line up with TRBD1. The CDR3 sequence is 13 residues long. The ends lost 5 bases at V and 6 bases at J; junction bases unmatched: 6. The V gene's germline CDR1 is DFQATT and CDR2 SNEGSKA (reference sequence). In DNA form, the CDR3 reads TGCAGTGCTTCGACAGGGGGCAAAAAGACCCAGTACTTC. Protein sequence: CSASTGGKKTQYF.

In its sample, this clonotype was seen a few times. This chain joins TRBV27 and TRBJ1-2; no reliable D call. Germline-derived CDR1 and CDR2 are MNHEY and SMNVEV (reference sequence). The CDR3 extends over 14 amino acids. The V gene lost 3 bases and the J gene lost 2 bases, with 10 bases spanning the gap. The CDR3 nucleotides are TGTGCCAGCAGTTTTCGGGCCATGAACTATGGCTACACCTTC. Amino acid sequence: CASSFRAMNYGYTF.

This clonotype was found a few times. The chain links TRBV7-2 to TRBJ2-7, with TRBD2 matching 7 bases. The V gene's germline CDR1 is SGHTA and CDR2 FQGNSA. The CDR3 loop spans 14 amino acids. J lost 6 bases, V lost 2 bases, and 7 bases had no gene match. The CDR3 sequence is CASSLMQAGSEQYF. The CDR3 DNA reads as TGTGCCAGCAGCTTAATGCAAGCGGGAAGCGAGCAGTACTTC.

The chain's CDR3 is CASSIRSLREAFF. For the CDR3, the DNA is TGTGCCAGTAGTATAAGGTCCCTGCGTGAAGCTTTCTTT. The rearrangement uses TRBV19 and TRBJ1-1; D call uncertain. Germline assignment: CDR1 LNHDA and CDR2 SQIVND (reference sequence). V was shortened by 2 bases and J by 7 bases, with 11 bases between the two germline ends. This CDR3 is 13 amino acids long.

This sequence joins TRBV7-2 and TRBJ1-4, with D maybe TRBD1 (6 bases). Germline V gene sequence: CDR1 SGHTA, CDR2 FQGNSA. This CDR3 region has 14 residues. V gave up 5 bases and J gave up 5 bases, with 12 bases separating them. CDR3 sequence (DNA): TGTGCCAGCAGCCGACAGGCAAACAATGAAAAACTGTTTTTT. It encodes CASSRQANNEKLFF.

This clonotype was seen a handful of times. The chain is built from TRBV29-1 and TRBJ1-1; a possible D gene is TRBD1 (5 bases). This CDR3 is built from 12 residues. The germline gives CDR1 SQVTM, CDR2 ANQGSEA. With 3 bases removed from V and 6 bases from J, the gap between germline ends came to 11 bases. This chain's CDR3 is CSVDRGSPEAFF. DNA for the CDR3: TGCAGCGTTGATAGGGGCTCTCCTGAAGCTTTCTTT.

The chain is built from TRBV20-1 and TRBJ2-7; 13 bases are shared with TRBD2. This CDR3 comprises 16 residues. Germline V gives CDR1 DFQATT, CDR2 SNEGSKA (reference sequence). J gave up 0 bases and V 3 bases, and 5 bases lay outside the gene matches. The CDR3 coding sequence is TGCAGTGCTAGTAGACTAGCGGGAGGTTACTCCTACGAGCAGTACTTC. Its protein product is CSASRLAGGYSYEQYF.

The J gene is TRBJ1-2, the V gene TRBV2; the D gene is possibly TRBD1 (5 bases). Germline CDR1 is SNHLY and CDR2 is FYNNEI. The CDR3 is 13 amino acids. V was trimmed by 6 bases and J by 8 bases, leaving 16 bases between them. This CDR3 is CASSAGPSSGYTF. CDR3 in DNA: TGTGCCAGCAGCGCGGGACCATCTAGCGGCTACACCTTC.

The chain links TRBV7-7 to TRBJ2-5, with a tentative D call TRBD1 (6 bases). Trimming cost V 5 bases and J 7 bases, with 11 bases left between them. The CDR3 spans 12 residues. Per germline, CDR1 SSHAT and CDR2 FNYEAQ (reference sequence). CDR3 protein: CASSTLQGTQYF. CDR3 DNA sequence: TGTGCCAGCAGCACGTTACAGGGGACCCAGTACTTC.

The rearrangement uses TRBV15 and TRBJ2-7, with D maybe TRBD1 (5 bases). The CDR3 loop spans 13 amino acids. Trimming stripped 0 bases from V and 3 bases from J, with 6 bases between. CDR1 and CDR2 from the germline V gene are LNHNV and YYDKDF (reference sequence). The DNA of the CDR3 is TGTGCCACCAGCAGAGATACAGGCTACGAGCAGTACTTC. Encoded protein: CATSRDTGYEQYF.

There are many counts of this clonotype. V is TRBV12-3 or TRBV12-4 and J is TRBJ2-3, with 7 bases fitting TRBD1. J lost 2 bases, V lost 6 bases, and 2 bases had no gene match. The CDR3 runs to 13 residues. CDR3 residues: CASSDRVTDTQYF. In DNA form, the CDR3 reads TGTGCCAGCAGCGACAGGGTCACAGATACGCAGTATTTT.

This clonotype was counted a few times. The rearrangement uses TRBV6-1 and TRBJ2-6, with D possibly matching TRBD1 (5 bases). This CDR3 has 14 residues. Trimming stripped 8 bases from V and 1 base from J, with 9 bases between. The germline V gene has CDR1 MNHNS and CDR2 SASEGT. DNA of the CDR3: TGTGCCAGCCAACCAGGGTCTGGGGCCAACGTCCTGACTTTC. Its protein product is CASQPGSGANVLTF.